This is a list of T cell receptor beta chains from one sample in a study of CD8 T cells in Susac syndrome. TCRdb reprocessed the immunoSEQ multiplex PCR reads via MiXCR and lists one record per CDR3 protein. The sample records around 300,000 distinct CDR3 sequences, approximately 91% being singletons. Sequencing used CD8+ T cells from PBMCs. These TCRs come from a human donor with multiple sclerosis. Both conserved end residues are part of each CDR3. D genes are given only for firm matches. The size field is filled for only some rows; it gives once, few, many or a size class.

j_call d_call clone_size v_call cdr3_aa cdr3_nt
TRBJ2-2 NA NA TRBV3-1 CASSHPREGMNTGELFF TGTGCCAGCAGCCACCCACGTGAGGGCATGAACACCGGGGAGCTGTTTTTT
TRBJ2-7 TRBD2 NA TRBV15 CATSDTLAGAVQYF TGTGCCACCAGCGATACCCTAGCGGGGGCCGTGCAGTACTTC
TRBJ2-3 TRBD2 NA TRBV20-1 CSARVSGTLPDTQYF TGCAGTGCTCGGGTTAGCGGGACTCTGCCAGATACGCAGTATTTT
TRBJ1-4 NA NA TRBV19 CASSTSEGEAVVREKLFF TGTGCCAGTAGTACTTCAGAGGGGGAAGCGGTTGTTCGTGAAAAACTGTTTTTT
TRBJ1-3 NA NA TRBV19 CASFGLGDRRSSGNTIYF TGTGCCAGTTTTGGGTTGGGAGACAGGAGATCCTCTGGAAACACCATATATTTT
TRBJ2-1 TRBD2 NA TRBV28 CASRVAGVGEQFF TGTGCCAGCAGGGTTGCGGGAGTGGGTGAGCAGTTCTTC
TRBJ2-5 NA NA TRBV27 CASSLWAGPQETQYF TGTGCCAGCAGTTTGTGGGCCGGGCCCCAAGAGACCCAGTACTTC
TRBJ2-5 TRBD1 NA TRBV4-3 CASSQEWTGDQETQYF TGCGCCAGCAGCCAAGAATGGACAGGGGACCAAGAGACCCAGTACTTC
TRBJ1-1 NA once TRBV13 CASSLAEGLNTEAFF TGTGCCAGCAGCCTGGCTGAAGGGCTGAACACTGAAGCTTTCTTT
TRBJ2-1 NA NA TRBV29-1 CSVDGLTPLNLNEQFF TGCAGCGTGGACGGACTAACCCCCCTGAATCTCAATGAGCAGTTCTTC
TRBJ2-7 NA NA TRBV27 CASSLGGLHEQYF TGTGCCAGCAGTCTAGGGGGACTCCACGAGCAGTACTTC
TRBJ1-1 NA NA TRBV3-1 CASSQDLGPNTEAFF TGTGCCAGCAGCCAAGATCTGGGCCCGAACACTGAAGCTTTCTTT
TRBJ1-2 TRBD1 NA TRBV27 CASSQGTGGADGYTF TGTGCCAGCAGTCAAGGGACAGGGGGCGCGGATGGCTACACCTTC
TRBJ2-7 NA NA TRBV7-3 CASSPGIGVEQYF TGTGCCAGCAGCCCCGGCATAGGTGTCGAGCAGTACTTC
TRBJ1-1 TRBD1 NA TRBV27 CASSLTGTGNTEAFF TGTGCCAGCAGTCTAACCGGGACAGGGAACACTGAAGCTTTCTTT
TRBJ1-5 NA NA TRBV5-8 CASSNQPQHF TGTGCCAGCAGCAATCAGCCCCAGCATTTT
TRBJ2-7 TRBD2 NA TRBV3-1 CASSQAGGLEQYF TGTGCCAGCAGCCAGGCGGGGGGGCTCGAGCAGTACTTC
TRBJ2-7 NA NA TRBV5-6 CASSPVSGEQYF TGTGCCAGCAGCCCGGTTTCGGGCGAGCAGTACTTC
TRBJ2-1 TRBD2 once TRBV7-3 CASSLGRLAANNEQFF TGTGCCAGCAGCTTAGGGAGACTAGCGGCAAACAATGAGCAGTTCTTC
TRBJ1-1 TRBD1 NA TRBV28 CASSFRGGGGDTEAFF TGTGCCAGCAGTTTCCGAGGGGGCGGTGGTGACACTGAAGCTTTCTTT
TRBJ2-2 NA NA TRBV27 CASSLLGFSSTGELFF TGTGCCAGCAGTTTACTGGGGTTTAGTAGCACCGGGGAGCTGTTTTTT
TRBJ2-3 TRBD2 NA TRBV6-5 CASSYSNPSGGTDTQYF TGTGCCAGCAGTTACTCGAATCCTAGCGGGGGTACAGATACGCAGTATTTT
TRBJ2-1 NA NA TRBV7-9 CASSLSTGEQFF TGTGCCAGCAGCCTATCTACGGGGGAGCAGTTCTTC
TRBJ1-2 NA few TRBV12-3/TRBV12-4 CASSLGRTYGYTF TGTGCCAGCAGTTTGGGACGGACCTATGGCTACACCTTC